This TCR beta chain comes out of a study of CD8+ T cells in alopecia areata. Study-level information: The duration of tofacitinib was 6 to 18 months, with 6 months off drug afterward.

The sample's treatment: oral pan-JAK inhibitor, 5-10 mg twice daily. General study results and limits: The study found TCR sharing across patients less clear than in mice, possibly for HLA reasons.

RNA was isolated and reverse transcribed to cDNA, the sequencing template. Some clones are missing from TCRdb's copy, which holds only in-frame ones; the method was immunoSEQ multiplex PCR. The sample comprises about 200,000 clones, over 60% of which are singletons, and 4% to 5% rests with the top ten. In the case of this clone: The antigen is not known.

The CDR3 is 13 amino acids. CDR1 and CDR2 from the germline V gene are SGHVS and FQNEAQ. V was cut by 7 bases and J by 2 bases, with 11 bases left in between. The TCR originated in a human donor with alopecia areata. This rearrangement joins TRBV7-8 to TRBJ1-2; TRBD1 might be the D (5 bases). Sequencing was performed on CD4+ T cells sorted from blood, taken at week 4, from a patient treated with tofacitinib. CDR3 protein: CASTPGANYGYTF. The CDR3 DNA follows: TGTGCCAGCACCCCTGGGGCAAACTATGGCTACACCTTC.